Below, 4 T cell receptor beta chains from the same sample are listed, as sequenced in a study of cytomegalovirus exposure and HLA in healthy donors. Primers for the PCR totalled 60 Vbeta and 13 Jbeta. Repertoires were generated with immunoSEQ multiplex PCR, while TCRdb's copy carries only in-frame clones and drops some. The table records some 150,000 clones, roughly four fifths of them present only once. The sequenced sample was PBMCs. These receptors were taken from a man between 60 and 70 years old in good health and CMV-seronegative.

A remark on this clone: Mismatch with germline at one junction end may stem from a read error. Other DNA variants within this sample encode the same CDR3. The chain uses TRBV6-5 and TRBJ2-1, with D possibly matching TRBD2 (6 bases). The length of the CDR3 is 16 residues. Germline CDR1 and CDR2: MNHEY and SVGAGI. The CDR3 loop is CASSYSTGAPYNEQFF. The CDR3, as DNA: TGTGCCAGTAGTTACTCGACGGGAGCCCCCTACAATGAGCAGTTCTTC.

The J gene is TRBJ2-3, the V gene TRBV4-3, with D maybe TRBD2 (6 bases). CDR1 is LGHNA and CDR2 is YSLEER in the germline V gene. This CDR3 has 15 residues. V gave up 1 base and J gave up 6 bases, with 14 bases separating them. The CDR3 nucleotides read TGCGCCAGCAGCCAAGGGGCAGCGGGCGGGGATACGCAGTATTTT. Protein: CASSQGAAGGDTQYF.

This chain links TRBV14 with TRBJ1-5; D gene ambiguous. The CDR3 is 13 amino acids. Looked up from germline, CDR1 is SGHDN and CDR2 is FVKESK. V was trimmed by 4 bases and J by 9 bases, leaving 13 bases between them. CDR3 coding DNA: TGTGCCAGCAGCCTATCGGGGTCCGGGCCCCAGCATTTT. It specifies CASSLSGSGPQHF.

The chain combines TRBV7-9 with TRBJ2-3; D not resolved. CDR1 SEHNR and CDR2 FQNEAQ come from the germline V gene (reference sequence). Trimming left V 1 base short and J 11 bases short, with 10 bases between. The CDR3 is 12 amino acids. The CDR3 protein is CASSLVVVEQYF. The CDR3 nucleotides are TGTGCCAGCAGCTTAGTCGTCGTAGAGCAGTATTTT.